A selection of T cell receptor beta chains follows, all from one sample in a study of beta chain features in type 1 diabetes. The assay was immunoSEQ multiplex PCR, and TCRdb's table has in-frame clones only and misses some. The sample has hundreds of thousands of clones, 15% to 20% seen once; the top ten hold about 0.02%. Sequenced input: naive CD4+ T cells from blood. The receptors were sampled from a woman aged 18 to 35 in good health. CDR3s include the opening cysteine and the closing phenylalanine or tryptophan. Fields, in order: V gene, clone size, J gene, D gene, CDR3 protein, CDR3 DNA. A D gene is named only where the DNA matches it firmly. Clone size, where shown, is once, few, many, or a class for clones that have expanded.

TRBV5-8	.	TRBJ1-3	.	CASSSYLGWLSGNTIYF	TGTGCCAGCAGCTCTTACCTCGGGTGGCTCTCTGGAAACACCATATATTTT
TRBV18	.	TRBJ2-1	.	CASSQESYNEQFF	TGTGCCAGCTCTCAAGAATCGTACAATGAGCAGTTCTTC
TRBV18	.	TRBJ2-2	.	CASSPKRENTGELFF	TGTGCCAGCTCACCGAAGCGAGAGAACACCGGGGAGCTGTTTTTT
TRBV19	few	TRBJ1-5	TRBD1	CASSLQGDQPQHF	TGTGCCAGTAGTTTACAGGGGGATCAGCCCCAGCATTTT
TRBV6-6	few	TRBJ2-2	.	CASSYGGGATGELFF	TGTGCCAGCAGTTACGGAGGGGGCGCAACCGGGGAGCTGTTTTTT
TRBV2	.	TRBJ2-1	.	CASRRTEPYNEQFF	TGTGCCAGCAGACGGACGGAGCCCTACAATGAGCAGTTCTTC
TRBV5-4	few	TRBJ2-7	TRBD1	CASSPRGTGTHEQYF	TGTGCCAGCAGCCCGAGGGGGACAGGGACCCACGAGCAGTACTTC
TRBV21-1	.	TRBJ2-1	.	CASSSTGLGDNEQFF	TGTGCCAGCAGCTCAACCGGGCTAGGAGACAATGAGCAGTTCTTC
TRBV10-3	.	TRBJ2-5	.	CAISETDTQPYF	TGTGCCATCAGTGAGACGGACACACAACCTTACTTC
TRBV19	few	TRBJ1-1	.	CASSRPDSQNTEAFF	TGTGCCAGTAGTCGACCTGACAGTCAGAACACTGAAGCTTTCTTT
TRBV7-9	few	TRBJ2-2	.	CASSLKGNWANTGELFF	TGTGCCAGCAGCTTAAAAGGGAATTGGGCGAACACCGGGGAGCTGTTTTTT
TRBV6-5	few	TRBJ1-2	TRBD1	CASSYTDRADGYTF	TGTGCCAGCAGTTACACCGACAGGGCGGACGGCTACACCTTC
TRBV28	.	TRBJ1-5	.	CASRQNRVTKPQHF	TGTGCCAGCAGACAAAACAGGGTTACTAAGCCCCAGCATTTT
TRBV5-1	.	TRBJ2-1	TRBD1	CASSLVDRGYNEQFF	TGCGCCAGCAGCTTGGTGGACAGGGGGTACAATGAGCAGTTCTTC
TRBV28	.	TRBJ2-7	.	CASSTSYEQYF	TGTGCCAGCAGTACTTCCTACGAGCAGTACTTC
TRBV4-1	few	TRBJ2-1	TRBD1	CASSRLRGQGDNEQFF	TGCGCCAGCAGCCGTCTCAGGGGGCAGGGGGACAATGAGCAGTTCTTC
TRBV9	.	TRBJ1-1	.	CASSPHGDLNTEAFF	TGTGCCAGCAGCCCGCACGGAGACTTGAACACTGAAGCTTTCTTT
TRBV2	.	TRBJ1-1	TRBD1	CASSEVGRGPAFF	TGTGCCAGCAGTGAGGTAGGCAGGGGGCCTGCTTTCTTT
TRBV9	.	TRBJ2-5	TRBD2	CASSVSGRKETQYF	TGTGCCAGCAGCGTGAGCGGGAGGAAAGAGACCCAGTACTTC
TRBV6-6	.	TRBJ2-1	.	CASSYVSGSLRDEQFF	TGTGCCAGCAGTTACGTGAGCGGGTCCCTCCGCGATGAGCAGTTCTTC
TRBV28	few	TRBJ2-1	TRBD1	CASSSQGAQYNEQFF	TGTGCCAGCAGTTCCCAGGGGGCGCAATACAATGAGCAGTTCTTC
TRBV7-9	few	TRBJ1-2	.	CASSAASGTRPTFF	TGTGCCAGCAGCGCCGCTTCCGGGACAAGGCCCACCTTCTTC